This TCR beta chain was sequenced during a study of cytomegalovirus exposure and HLA in healthy donors. The J segment lost 2 bases and the V segment lost 4 bases, leaving 2 bases of the junction unmatched. Germline V lookup: CDR1 SGHRS, CDR2 YFSETQ. The CDR3 is made up of 15 amino acids. Study results and caveats: A prior analysis recorded that most TCR beta V segments were productive about 87% or about 30% of the time. The authors confirmed in vitro that three CMV-associated chains were specific for CMV antigens. HLA-A and HLA-B allele assignments for most subjects were reportedly predicted accurately using TCR beta sequences.

Notes on this clone: Its antigen remains unidentified.

PCR primers comprised 60 Vbeta and 13 Jbeta primers. The protocol was immunoSEQ multiplex PCR, while the TCRdb copy is restricted to in-frame clones and leaves out a portion. The profile covers roughly 150,000 clones, with around 82% appearing a single time and roughly 1% taken by the ten largest. The clonotype originates from a man aged 25 to 40 in good health and CMV-seronegative. Sequenced input: PBMCs. The V gene is TRBV5-1, the J gene TRBJ2-1; 11 positions agree with TRBD1. The CDR3 reads CASSQGQGAYNEQFF. Written as DNA, the CDR3 is TGCGCCAGCAGCCAGGGACAGGGGGCCTACAATGAGCAGTTCTTC.